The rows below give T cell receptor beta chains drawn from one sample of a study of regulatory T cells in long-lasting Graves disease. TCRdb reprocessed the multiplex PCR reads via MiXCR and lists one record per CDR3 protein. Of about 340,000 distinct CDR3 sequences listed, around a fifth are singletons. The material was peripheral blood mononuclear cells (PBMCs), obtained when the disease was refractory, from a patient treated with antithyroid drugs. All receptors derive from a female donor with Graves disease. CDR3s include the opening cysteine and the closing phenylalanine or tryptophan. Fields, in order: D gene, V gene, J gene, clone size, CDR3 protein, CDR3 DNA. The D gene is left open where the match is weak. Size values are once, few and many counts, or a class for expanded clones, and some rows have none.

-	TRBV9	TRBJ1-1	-	CASSVDGGGAFF	TGTGCCAGCAGCGTAGACGGGGGGGGAGCTTTCTTT
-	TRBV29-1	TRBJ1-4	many	CSVQPLTGAAANEKLFF	TGCAGCGTCCAACCCTTAACTGGGGCTGCAGCGAATGAAAAACTGTTTTTT
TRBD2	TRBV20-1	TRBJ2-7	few	CSATHPQRGAYEQYF	TGCAGTGCTACCCATCCCCAGCGGGGGGCCTACGAGCAGTACTTC
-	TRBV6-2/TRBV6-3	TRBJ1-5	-	CASSDPPWDQPQHF	TGTGCCAGCAGTGACCCCCCGTGGGACCAGCCCCAGCATTTT
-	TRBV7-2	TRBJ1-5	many	CASSLGGFSNQPQHF	TGTGCCAGCAGCTTAGGCGGGTTTAGCAATCAGCCCCAGCATTTT
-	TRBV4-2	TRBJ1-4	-	CASSQGDNEKLFF	TGTGCCAGCAGCCAAGGCGATAATGAAAAACTGTTTTTT
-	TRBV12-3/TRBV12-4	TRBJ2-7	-	CASSWGAGTYEQYF	TGTGCCAGCAGTTGGGGGGCAGGGACGTACGAGCAGTACTTC
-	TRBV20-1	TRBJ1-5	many	CSAWEGPSQPQHF	TGCAGTGCTTGGGAGGGCCCTAGTCAGCCCCAGCATTTT
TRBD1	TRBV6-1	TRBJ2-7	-	CASSRPTGVYEQYF	TGTGCCAGCAGTCGACCTACAGGGGTCTACGAGCAGTACTTC
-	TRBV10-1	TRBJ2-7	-	CASSASVWSLTSEQYF	TGCGCCAGCAGTGCGTCGGTATGGAGCCTAACAAGCGAGCAGTACTTC
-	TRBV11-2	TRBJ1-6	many	CASSPERENSPLHF	TGTGCCAGCAGCCCCGAACGGGAAAATTCACCCCTCCACTTT
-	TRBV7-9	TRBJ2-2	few	CASSLVLGSGELFF	TGTGCCAGCAGCTTAGTTCTGGGGTCCGGGGAGCTGTTTTTT
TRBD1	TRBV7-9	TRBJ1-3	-	CASGRQGWENTIYF	TGTGCCAGCGGGAGACAGGGTTGGGAAAACACCATATATTTT
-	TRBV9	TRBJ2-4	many	CASSVAQGGSLAKNIQYF	TGTGCCAGCAGCGTAGCTCAGGGGGGATCCCTAGCCAAAAACATTCAGTACTTC
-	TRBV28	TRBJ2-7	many	CASSRGTYEQYF	TGTGCCAGCAGTCGAGGAACCTACGAGCAGTACTTC
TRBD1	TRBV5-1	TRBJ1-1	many	CASSWDSLNTEAFF	TGCGCCAGCAGCTGGGACAGCTTGAACACTGAAGCTTTCTTT
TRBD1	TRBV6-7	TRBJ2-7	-	CASGRARGHSYEQYF	TGTGCCAGTGGGCGGGCCAGGGGGCATTCCTACGAGCAGTACTTC
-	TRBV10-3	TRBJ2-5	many	CAISDGQLNQETQYF	TGTGCCATCAGTGATGGACAACTAAACCAAGAGACCCAGTACTTC
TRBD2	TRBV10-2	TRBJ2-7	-	CATDSGKKDEQYF	TGCGCCACCGATAGCGGGAAGAAGGACGAGCAGTACTTC
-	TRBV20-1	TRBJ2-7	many	CSTEERNSYEQYF	TGCAGCACGGAGGAGCGGAACTCCTACGAGCAGTACTTC
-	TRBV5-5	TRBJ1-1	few	CASNPPWGAEAFF	TGTGCCAGCAATCCCCCGTGGGGCGCTGAAGCTTTCTTT
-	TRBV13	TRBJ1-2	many	CASRTVDNYGYTF	TGTGCCAGCAGGACTGTGGATAACTATGGCTACACCTTC
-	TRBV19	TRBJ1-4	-	CASSSTFQASTNEKLFF	TGTGCCAGTAGTTCGACCTTTCAGGCCTCAACTAATGAAAAACTGTTTTTT
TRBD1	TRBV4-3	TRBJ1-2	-	CASSAREGTGTYGYTF	TGCGCCAGCAGCGCCCGGGAGGGGACAGGGACCTATGGCTACACCTTC
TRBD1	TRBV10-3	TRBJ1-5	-	CAISGLGQEGQPQHF	TGTGCCATCAGTGGCCTAGGACAGGAGGGACAGCCCCAGCATTTT
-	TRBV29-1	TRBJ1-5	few	CSASGKDQPQHF	TGCAGCGCTTCAGGGAAAGATCAGCCCCAGCATTTT
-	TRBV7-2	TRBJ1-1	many	CASSSGLTNTEAFF	TGTGCCAGCAGCTCCGGACTTACGAACACTGAAGCTTTCTTT
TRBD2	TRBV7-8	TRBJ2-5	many	CASSPGLAEQETQYF	TGTGCCAGCAGCCCAGGACTAGCGGAACAAGAGACCCAGTACTTC
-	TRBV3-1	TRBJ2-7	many	CASSLTDEQYF	TGTGCCAGCAGCCTAACTGACGAGCAGTACTTC
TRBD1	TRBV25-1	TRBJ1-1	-	CASTKTGGERVGAFF	TGTGCCAGCACCAAGACAGGGGGCGAAAGAGTTGGGGCTTTCTTT
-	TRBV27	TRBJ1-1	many	CASSLWPVGTEAFF	TGTGCCAGCAGTTTATGGCCAGTGGGGACTGAAGCTTTCTTT
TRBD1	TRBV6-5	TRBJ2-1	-	CASSYNRGNEQFF	TGTGCCAGCAGTTATAACAGGGGGAATGAGCAGTTCTTC
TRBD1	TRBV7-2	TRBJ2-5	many	CASSRRSTGGETQYF	TGTGCCAGCAGCCGCCGATCGACAGGGGGAGAGACCCAGTACTTC
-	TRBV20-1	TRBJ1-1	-	CSASQWQGTEAFF	TGCAGTGCTAGTCAGTGGCAGGGCACTGAAGCTTTCTTT
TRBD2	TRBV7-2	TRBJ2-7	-	CASWWEGWAEGEQYF	TGTGCCAGCTGGTGGGAGGGTTGGGCTGAGGGCGAGCAGTACTTC
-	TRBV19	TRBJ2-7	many	CASSFAESYEQYF	TGTGCCAGTAGTTTCGCAGAGTCCTACGAGCAGTACTTC
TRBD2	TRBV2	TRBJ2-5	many	CASQRWRGGRETQYF	TGTGCCAGCCAGCGATGGCGGGGGGGCCGGGAGACCCAGTACTTC
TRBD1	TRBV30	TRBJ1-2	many	CAWTYRGTYGYTF	TGTGCCTGGACCTACAGGGGAACTTATGGCTACACCTTC
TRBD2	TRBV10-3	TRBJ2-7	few	CAISDLAGGPYEQYF	TGTGCCATCAGTGATCTAGCGGGGGGACCCTACGAGCAGTACTTC
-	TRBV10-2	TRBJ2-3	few	CASRTGLTTDTQYF	TGCGCCAGCAGGACGGGACTTACCACAGATACGCAGTATTTT
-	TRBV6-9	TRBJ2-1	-	CASSYGNFAYNEQFF	TGTGCCAGCAGTTACGGGAACTTCGCCTACAATGAGCAGTTCTTC
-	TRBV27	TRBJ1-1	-	CASSLRGPHTEAFF	TGTGCCAGCAGTTTAAGGGGACCACACACTGAAGCTTTCTTT
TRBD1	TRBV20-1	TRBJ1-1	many	CSVSRTGAVNEAFF	TGCAGCGTTAGTAGGACAGGAGCTGTTAATGAAGCTTTCTTT
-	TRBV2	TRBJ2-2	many	CASRGQAETGELFF	TGTGCCAGCAGGGGCCAGGCGGAGACCGGGGAGCTGTTTTTT
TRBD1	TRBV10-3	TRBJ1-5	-	CAISEGTGAQPQHF	TGTGCCATCAGTGAGGGGACAGGGGCTCAGCCCCAGCATTTT
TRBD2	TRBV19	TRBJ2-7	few	CASSTVAGGIYEQYF	TGTGCCAGTAGCACCGTAGCGGGGGGGATCTACGAGCAGTACTTC
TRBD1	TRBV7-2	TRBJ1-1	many	CASILSRGPREAFF	TGTGCCAGCATACTTAGCAGGGGGCCCAGGGAGGCTTTCTTT
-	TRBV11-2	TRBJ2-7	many	CASSLGVLLSYEQYF	TGTGCCAGCAGCTTAGGAGTGCTGCTCTCCTACGAGCAGTACTTC
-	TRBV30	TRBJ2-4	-	CAWSVSGNIQYF	TGTGCCTGGAGTGTCAGTGGGAACATTCAGTACTTC
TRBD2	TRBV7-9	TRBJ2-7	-	CASSISSGGNPHEQYF	TGTGCCAGCAGCATATCTAGCGGGGGAAACCCCCACGAGCAGTACTTC
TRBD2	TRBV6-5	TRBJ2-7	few	CASSYRDYYSYEQYF	TGTGCCAGCAGTTACAGGGACTACTATTCCTACGAGCAGTACTTC
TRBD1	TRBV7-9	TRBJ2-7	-	CASSLAGTGVEQYF	TGTGCCAGCAGCTTAGCCGGGACAGGGGTCGAGCAGTACTTC
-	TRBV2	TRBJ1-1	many	CASSVTGATYTEAFF	TGTGCCAGCAGTGTCACGGGGGCTACCTACACTGAAGCTTTCTTT
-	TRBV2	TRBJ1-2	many	CASKGGLDTSYGYTF	TGTGCCAGCAAGGGGGGGCTCGATACGTCCTATGGCTACACCTTC
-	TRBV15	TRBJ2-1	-	CATSRDTGNYNEQFF	TGTGCCACCAGCAGAGATACGGGGAACTACAATGAGCAGTTCTTC